This entry describes one TCR beta chain. It has no known antigen specificity. No per-base quality is available; no much larger clone lies one base away. The CDR3 runs 14 amino acids, cysteine and phenylalanine included. Just the 42-base CDR3 DNA is kept, in frame starting at base 1. Trimming at the junction amounts to 3 bases on V and 7 bases on J, and the germline ends lie 15 bases apart. Sequences DFQATT (CDR1) and SNEGSKA (CDR2) are obtained from the germline V gene (reference sequence). The sample belongs to a study of blood T cell repertoires in COVID-19 (dated by TCRdb to 2019 to 2021). In the study overall: Samples from collaborators originated in the United States, Italy and Spain and spanned both the acute and convalescent phases of COVID-19. The material from the prospective study consisted of cDNA or gDNA derived from T cells, B-cell-depleted T cells, or PBMCs. The dataset comprised deeply sampled blood TCRbeta repertoires from subjects exposed to, actively infected with, or recovered from COVID-19. Where available, HLA class I and class II types were taken from metadata supplied by the sample provider and were not determined by assay-based typing. A freely available public database, intended as a resource for researchers studying the immune response to SARS-CoV-2, is where the repertoires were released. Samples were obtained from the ongoing ImmuneRACE study (first 160 participants) and from approximately 1,200 subjects provided by 6 global collaborators. Nearly every sample came with metadata listing a de-identified subject ID, COVID-19 status, age in years and sex. The paper's findings and limits, for the study overall: The quantity of clinical and demographic metadata differed by source and by participant and was supplied without curation.

The immunoSEQ Assay, a bias-controlled multiplex PCR, was used to amplify TCRbeta CDR3 regions from genomic DNA. In the paper's pipeline: Nucleated cell counts per sample were estimated from amplification of reference gene primers within the assay. To quantify the absolute abundance of each unique TCRbeta CDR3 rearrangement, sequence reads were collapsed and filtered. For each sample, productive Simpson clonality was calculated as the square root of Simpson's diversity index across productive rearrangements. TCRdb retrieved this table from immuneACCESS and kept in-frame rearrangements only. Not all clones are present; in checked studies, unresolved V genes account for under half, and no reason is known for the remainder. The V and J calls and clone size were taken over from that table, and D and trimming were inferred from the DNA. The sample table records tens of thousands of clones; 86% of these occur just once. The leading ten clones occupy 20% to 25% of the sample.

Collaborating institutions collected whole blood in K2EDTA tubes following their own protocols. For TCRbeta analysis, collaborators shipped samples as frozen whole blood, isolated PBMCs, or DNA extracted from either of those sample types. The receptor was isolated from a woman of 80 years or more in a cohort sampled during active or convalescent COVID-19. The sequencing sample was made of peripheral blood. This receptor chain uses TRBV20-1 and TRBJ1-4; too little of a D gene remains to name it. The CDR3 amino acid sequence is: CSASSDPGREKLFF. The nucleotide sequence reads as follows: TGCAGTGCTAGTTCCGACCCTGGGCGTGAAAAACTGTTTTTT.